The clone carrying this TCR beta chain was recorded once. This entry comes from a study of blood T cell repertoires in COVID-19. Per germline, CDR1 SGHVS and CDR2 FQNEAQ. The CDR3 covers 13 residues. Trimming took off 5 bases at V and 8 bases at J, with 15 bases between the two ends. Assay used: immunoSEQ multiplex PCR; TCRdb lists only in-frame clones, some missing. The sample shows 90,000 to 120,000 clones, approximately 80% of them seen only once. This sequence was found in a man aged 55 to 70 with acute or convalescent COVID-19. Input material: peripheral blood. This chain uses TRBV7-8 with TRBJ1-1; D gene ambiguous. CDR3 sequence (DNA): TGTGCCAGCAGCGAGGGAGTTAAAACAGAAGCTTTCTTT. The encoded protein is CASSEGVKTEAFF.